This T cell receptor (beta chain) was retrieved from a study of T cells in narcolepsy. General observations from the study: Some memory CD4+ repertoires had no autoreactive clone sequences.

Remarks on this clone: Its target is not known.

The CDR3 is 15 amino acids. V was pared by 0 bases and J by 5 bases, with 6 bases of the junction left unmatched. Germline loops: CDR1 LGHNA, CDR2 YSLEER. Method: immunoSEQ multiplex PCR; TCRdb's copy keeps in-frame clones and lacks some. Among around 31,000 clones, around 86% were seen once, and the ten largest hold about 2.5%. This sequence was found in a human donor with narcolepsy. Material: CD45RA- memory CD4+ T cells from PBMCs. The rearrangement links TRBV4-3 to TRBJ2-5; 7 bases fit TRBD1. DNA of the CDR3: TGCGCCAGCAGCCAAGACGAGACAGGGCTGGAGACCCAGTACTTC. Residues: CASSQDETGLETQYF.